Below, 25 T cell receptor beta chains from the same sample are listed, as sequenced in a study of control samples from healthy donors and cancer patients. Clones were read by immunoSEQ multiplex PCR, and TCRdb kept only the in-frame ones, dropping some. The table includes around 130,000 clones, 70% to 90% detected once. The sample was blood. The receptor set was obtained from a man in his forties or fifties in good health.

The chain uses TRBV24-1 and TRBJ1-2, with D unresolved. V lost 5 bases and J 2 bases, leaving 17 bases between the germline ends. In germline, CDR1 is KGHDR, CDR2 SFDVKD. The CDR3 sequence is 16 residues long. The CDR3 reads CATSVGGGNVNYGYTF. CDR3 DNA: TGTGCCACCAGTGTGGGCGGCGGAAATGTAAACTATGGCTACACCTTC.

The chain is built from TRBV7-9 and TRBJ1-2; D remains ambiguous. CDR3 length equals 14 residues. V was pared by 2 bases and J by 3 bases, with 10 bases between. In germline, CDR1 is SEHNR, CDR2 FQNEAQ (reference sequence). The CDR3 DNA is TGTGCCAGCAGCTTATGGACGGATTACTATGGCTACACCTTC. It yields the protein CASSLWTDYYGYTF. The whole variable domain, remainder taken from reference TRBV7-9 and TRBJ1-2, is DTGVSQNPRHKITKRGQNVTFRCDPISEHNRLYWYRQTLGQGPEFLTYFQNEAQLEKSRLLSDRFSAERPKGSFSTLEIQRTEQGDSAMYLCASSLWTDYYGYTFGSGTRLTVV.

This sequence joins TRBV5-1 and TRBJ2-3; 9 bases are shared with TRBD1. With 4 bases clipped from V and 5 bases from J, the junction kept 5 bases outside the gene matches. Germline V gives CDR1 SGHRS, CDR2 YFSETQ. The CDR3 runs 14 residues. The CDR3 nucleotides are TGCGCCAGCAGCCCGGACAGGGGCGAAGATACGCAGTATTTT. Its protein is CASSPDRGEDTQYF.

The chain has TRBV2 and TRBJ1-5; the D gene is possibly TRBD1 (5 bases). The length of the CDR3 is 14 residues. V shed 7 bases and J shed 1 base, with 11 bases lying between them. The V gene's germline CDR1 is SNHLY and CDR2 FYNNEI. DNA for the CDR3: TGTGCCAGCAACCGCGGGACCAGCAATCAGCCCCAGCATTTT. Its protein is CASNRGTSNQPQHF.

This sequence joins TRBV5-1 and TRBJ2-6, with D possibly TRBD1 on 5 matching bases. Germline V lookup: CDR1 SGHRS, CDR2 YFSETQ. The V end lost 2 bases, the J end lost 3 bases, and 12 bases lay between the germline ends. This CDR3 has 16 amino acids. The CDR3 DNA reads TGCGCCAGCAGCTTAGATGCAGGGAATGGGGCCAACGTCCTGACTTTC. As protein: CASSLDAGNGANVLTF.

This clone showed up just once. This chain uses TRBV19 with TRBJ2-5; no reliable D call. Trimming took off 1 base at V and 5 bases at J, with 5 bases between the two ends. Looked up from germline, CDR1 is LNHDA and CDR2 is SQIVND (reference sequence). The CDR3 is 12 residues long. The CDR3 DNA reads TGTGCCAGTAGTATAGGGTCGGAGACCCAGTACTTC. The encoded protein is CASSIGSETQYF.

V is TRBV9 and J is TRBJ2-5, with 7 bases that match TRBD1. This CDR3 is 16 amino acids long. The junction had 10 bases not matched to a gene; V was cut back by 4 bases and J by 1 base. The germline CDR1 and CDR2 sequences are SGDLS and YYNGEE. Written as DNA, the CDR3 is TGTGCCAGCAGCTCGGGACAGCGAGCCTTCCAAGAGACCCAGTACTTC. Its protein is CASSSGQRAFQETQYF.

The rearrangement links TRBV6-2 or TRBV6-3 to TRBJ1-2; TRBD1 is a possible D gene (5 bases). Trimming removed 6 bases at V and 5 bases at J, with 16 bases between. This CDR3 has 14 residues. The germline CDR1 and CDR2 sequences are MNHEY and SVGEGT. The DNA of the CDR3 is TGTGCCAGCAGCCCCACGGGACGAAGATATGGCTACACCTTC. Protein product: CASSPTGRRYGYTF.

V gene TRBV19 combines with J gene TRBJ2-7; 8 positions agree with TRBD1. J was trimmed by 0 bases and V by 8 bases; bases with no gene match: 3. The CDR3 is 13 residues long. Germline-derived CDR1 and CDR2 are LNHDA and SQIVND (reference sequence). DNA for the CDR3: TGTGCCAGTCAGGACAGGGTCTCCTACGAGCAGTACTTC. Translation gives CASQDRVSYEQYF.

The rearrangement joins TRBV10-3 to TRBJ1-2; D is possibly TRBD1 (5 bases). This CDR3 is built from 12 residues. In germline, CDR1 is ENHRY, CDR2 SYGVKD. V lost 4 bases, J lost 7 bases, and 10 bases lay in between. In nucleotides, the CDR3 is TGTGCCATCAGTGGACAGACTTCTGGCTACACCTTC. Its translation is CAISGQTSGYTF.

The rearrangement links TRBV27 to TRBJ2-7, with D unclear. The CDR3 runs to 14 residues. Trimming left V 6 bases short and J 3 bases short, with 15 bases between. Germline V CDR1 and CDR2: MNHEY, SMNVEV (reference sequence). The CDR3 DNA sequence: TGTGCCAGCAGCTCCATTCGGACCTACTACGAGCAGTACTTC. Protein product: CASSSIRTYYEQYF.

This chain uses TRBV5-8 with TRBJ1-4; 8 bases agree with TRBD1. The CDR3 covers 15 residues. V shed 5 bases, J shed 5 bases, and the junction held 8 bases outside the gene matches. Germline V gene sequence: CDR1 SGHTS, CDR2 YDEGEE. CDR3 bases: TGTGCCAGCAGACCCAGGGACAGGCCGAATGAAAAACTGTTTTTT. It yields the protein CASRPRDRPNEKLFF.

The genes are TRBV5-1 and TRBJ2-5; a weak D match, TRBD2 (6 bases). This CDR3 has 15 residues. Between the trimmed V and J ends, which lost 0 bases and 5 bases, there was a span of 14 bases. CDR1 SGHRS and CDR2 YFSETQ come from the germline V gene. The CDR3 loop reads CASSLGQGGRETQYF. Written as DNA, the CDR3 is TGCGCCAGCAGCTTGGGCCAGGGAGGTCGGGAGACCCAGTACTTC.

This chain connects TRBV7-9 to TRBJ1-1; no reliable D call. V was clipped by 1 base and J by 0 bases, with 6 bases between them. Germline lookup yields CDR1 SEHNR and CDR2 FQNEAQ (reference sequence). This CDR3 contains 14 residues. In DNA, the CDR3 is TGTGCCAGCAGCTTAGACCTAATGAACACTGAAGCTTTCTTT. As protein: CASSLDLMNTEAFF.

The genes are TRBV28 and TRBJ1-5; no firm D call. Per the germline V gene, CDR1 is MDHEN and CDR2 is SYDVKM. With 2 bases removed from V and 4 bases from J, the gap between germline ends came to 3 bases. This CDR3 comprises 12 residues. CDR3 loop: CASSLVNQPQHF. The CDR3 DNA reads TGTGCCAGCAGTTTAGTAAATCAGCCCCAGCATTTT.

The DNA of the CDR3 is TGTGCCAGCAGCTTGTTCCCCCTTAATGAAAAACTGTTTTTT. Protein sequence: CASSLFPLNEKLFF. The chain couples TRBV5-6 to TRBJ1-4; D gene uncertain. V was shortened by 1 base and J by 4 bases, with 8 bases between the two germline ends. The CDR3 sequence is 14 residues long. Germline lookup yields CDR1 SGHDT and CDR2 YYEEEE.

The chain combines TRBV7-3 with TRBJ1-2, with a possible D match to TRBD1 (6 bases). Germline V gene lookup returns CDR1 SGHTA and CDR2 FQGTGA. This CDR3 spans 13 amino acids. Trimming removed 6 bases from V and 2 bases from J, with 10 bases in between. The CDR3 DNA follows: TGTGCCAGCAGACGGGACACAAACTATGGCTACACCTTC. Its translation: CASRRDTNYGYTF.

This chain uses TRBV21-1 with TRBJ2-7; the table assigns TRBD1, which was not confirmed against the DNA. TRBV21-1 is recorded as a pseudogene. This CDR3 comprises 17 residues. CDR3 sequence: CASSTSKELRGTYEQYF. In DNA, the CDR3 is TGTGCCAGCAGCACTAGTAAAGAGCTCAGGGGTACCTACGAGCAGTACTTC.

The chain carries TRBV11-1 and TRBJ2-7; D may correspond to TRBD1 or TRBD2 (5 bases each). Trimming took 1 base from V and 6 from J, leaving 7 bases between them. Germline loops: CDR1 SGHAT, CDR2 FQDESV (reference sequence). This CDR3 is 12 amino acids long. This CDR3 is CASSLGGTEQYF. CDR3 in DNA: TGTGCCAGCAGCTTAGGTGGGACCGAGCAGTACTTC.

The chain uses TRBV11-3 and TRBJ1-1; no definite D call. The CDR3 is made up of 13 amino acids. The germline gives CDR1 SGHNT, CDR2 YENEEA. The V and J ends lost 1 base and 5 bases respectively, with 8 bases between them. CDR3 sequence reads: CASSLAGDTEAFF. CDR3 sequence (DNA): TGTGCCAGCAGCTTAGCGGGCGATACTGAAGCTTTCTTT.

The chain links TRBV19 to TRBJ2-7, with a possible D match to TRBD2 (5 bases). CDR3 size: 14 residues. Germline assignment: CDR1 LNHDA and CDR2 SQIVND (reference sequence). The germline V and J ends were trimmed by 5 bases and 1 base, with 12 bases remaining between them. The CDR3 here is CASSGYSGSYEQYF. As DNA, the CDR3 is TGTGCCAGTAGTGGATACAGCGGTTCCTACGAGCAGTACTTC. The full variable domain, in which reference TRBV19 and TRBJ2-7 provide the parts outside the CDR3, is DGGITQSPKYLFRKEGQNVTLSCEQNLNHDAMYWYRQDPGQGLRLIYYSQIVNDFQKGDIAEGYSVSREKKESFPLTVTSAQKNPTAFYLCASSGYSGSYEQYFGPGTRLTVT.

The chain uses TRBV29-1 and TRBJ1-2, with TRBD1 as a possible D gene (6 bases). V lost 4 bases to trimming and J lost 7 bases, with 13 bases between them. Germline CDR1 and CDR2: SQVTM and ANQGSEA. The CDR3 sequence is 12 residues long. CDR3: CSVVVSGVGYTF. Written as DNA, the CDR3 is TGCAGCGTTGTTGTTTCAGGGGTTGGCTACACCTTC.

CDR3 coding DNA: TGTGCCAGCAGGAGTACAGACTACGAGCAGTACTTC. It codes for CASRSTDYEQYF. The V and J genes are TRBV7-9 and TRBJ2-7, with unresolved D. V lost 6 bases and J lost 3, with 9 bases in between. The CDR3 spans 12 residues. Looked up from germline, CDR1 is SEHNR and CDR2 is FQNEAQ (reference sequence).

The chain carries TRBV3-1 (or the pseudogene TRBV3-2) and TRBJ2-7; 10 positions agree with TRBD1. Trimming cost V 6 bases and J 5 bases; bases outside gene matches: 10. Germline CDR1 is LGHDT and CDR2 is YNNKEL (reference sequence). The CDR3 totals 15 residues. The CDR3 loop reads CASRRQGAPLHEQYF. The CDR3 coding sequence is TGTGCCAGCAGGAGACAGGGGGCGCCTCTACACGAGCAGTACTTC.

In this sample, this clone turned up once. This CDR3 is CASSFGSPVEGEQYF. The CDR3 DNA follows: TGTGCCAGCAGTTTTGGGAGTCCCGTTGAGGGGGAGCAGTACTTC. The rearrangement links TRBV28 to TRBJ2-7; D might be TRBD1 or TRBD2, each matching 5 bases. The length of the CDR3 is 15 residues. The germline V gene has CDR1 MDHEN and CDR2 SYDVKM. Trimming removed 3 bases at V and 7 bases at J, with 19 bases between.